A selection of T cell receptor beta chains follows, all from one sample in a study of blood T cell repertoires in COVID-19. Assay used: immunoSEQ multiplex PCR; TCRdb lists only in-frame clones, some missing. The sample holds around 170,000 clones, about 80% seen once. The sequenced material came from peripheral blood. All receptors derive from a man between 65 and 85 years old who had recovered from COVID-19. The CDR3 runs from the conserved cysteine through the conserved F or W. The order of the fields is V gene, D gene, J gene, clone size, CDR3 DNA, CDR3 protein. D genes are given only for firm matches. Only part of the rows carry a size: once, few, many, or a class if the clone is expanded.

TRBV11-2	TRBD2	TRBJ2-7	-	TGTGCCAGCAGCTTAGGCCCTAGCGGGAGGTTATCTACCTACGAGCAGTACTTC	CASSLGPSGRLSTYEQYF
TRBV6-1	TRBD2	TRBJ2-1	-	TGTGCCAGCAGTGAACAGACTAGCTCATATGAGCAGTTCTTC	CASSEQTSSYEQFF
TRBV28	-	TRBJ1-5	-	TGTGCCAGCAGTCTCCCCGGTGCGAGCAATCAGCCCCAGCATTTT	CASSLPGASNQPQHF
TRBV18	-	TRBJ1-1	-	TGTGCCAGCTCACCTAGGACGGCCGGGAGTGGCACTGAAGCTTTCTTT	CASSPRTAGSGTEAFF
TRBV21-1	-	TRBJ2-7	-	TGTGCCAGCAGCAAACGGAGCTACGAGCAGTACTTC	CASSKRSYEQYF
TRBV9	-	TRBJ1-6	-	TGTGCCAGCAGCGTCCCGGAGGGTAATTCACCCCTCCACTTT	CASSVPEGNSPLHF
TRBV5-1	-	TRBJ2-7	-	TGCGCCAGCAGCTTGGCCGTCAGGGGATCCTACGAGCAGTACTTC	CASSLAVRGSYEQYF
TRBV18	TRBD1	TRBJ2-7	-	TGTGCCAGCTCAGTGACAGGGGCCTCCTACGAGCAGTACTTC	CASSVTGASYEQYF
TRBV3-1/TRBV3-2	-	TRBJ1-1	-	TGTGCCAGCAGCCCCCGGGGGTCGAACACTGAAGCTTTCTTT	CASSPRGSNTEAFF
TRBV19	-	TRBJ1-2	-	TGTGCCAGTAGTATCGTCGGGAACAGCTTTACTACTAACTATGGCTACACCTTC	CASSIVGNSFTTNYGYTF
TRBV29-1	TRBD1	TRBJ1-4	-	TGCAGCGTTATTGCCAGGGGGCATGAAAAACTGTTTTTT	CSVIARGHEKLFF
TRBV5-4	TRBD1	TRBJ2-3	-	TGTGCCAGCAGCTTCCGGGACAGGGGTGCAGATACGCAGTATTTT	CASSFRDRGADTQYF
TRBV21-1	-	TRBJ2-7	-	TGTGCCAGCAGGGTTATACCGGGACAGGGATCCATTACCTACGAGCAGTACTTC	CASRVIPGQGSITYEQYF
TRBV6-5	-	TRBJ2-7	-	TGTGCCAGCACCGAACACAGCTACGAGCAGTACTTC	CASTEHSYEQYF
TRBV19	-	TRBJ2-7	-	TGTGCCAGTAGTCCGGGACACCGCTACGAGCAGTACTTC	CASSPGHRYEQYF
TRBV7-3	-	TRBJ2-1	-	TGTGCCAGCAGCTTAGATGCAGGGACCTACAATGAGCAGTTCTTC	CASSLDAGTYNEQFF
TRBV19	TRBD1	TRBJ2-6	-	TGTGCCAGTAGTATTCGGACAGGCCTTTCTGGGGCCAACGTCCTGACTTTC	CASSIRTGLSGANVLTF
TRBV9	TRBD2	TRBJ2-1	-	TGTGCCAGCAGCGTAGGGTATAGCGGGAGGGGTGAGCAGTTCTTC	CASSVGYSGRGEQFF
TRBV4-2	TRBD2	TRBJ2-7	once	TGTGCCAGCAGCCGCGGACTAGCGGGGTACGAGCAGTACTTC	CASSRGLAGYEQYF
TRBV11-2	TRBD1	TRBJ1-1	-	TGTGCCAGCAGCTTAGCAGGGGGCCGGACTGAAGCTTTCTTT	CASSLAGGRTEAFF
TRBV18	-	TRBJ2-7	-	TGTGCCAGCTCACCACAGGAGGCCGAGCAGTACTTC	CASSPQEAEQYF
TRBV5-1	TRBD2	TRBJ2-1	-	TGCGCCACCCGGACTAGCGGCTACAATGAGCAGTTCTTC	CATRTSGYNEQFF
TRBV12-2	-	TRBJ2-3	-	TGTGCAAGTCGCTTAATCCAGCGGGAGAGAGATACGCAGTATTTT	CASRLIQRERDTQYF
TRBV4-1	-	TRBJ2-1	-	TGCGCCAGCAGTTCGGGGAGTATCTCCTACAATGAGCAGTTCTTC	CASSSGSISYNEQFF
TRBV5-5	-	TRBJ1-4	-	TGTGCCAGCAGCTTGGACCAGGTTGCAACTAATGAAAAACTGTTTTTT	CASSLDQVATNEKLFF
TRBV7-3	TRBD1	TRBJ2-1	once	TGTGCCAGCAGGGCCTCTGCAGGGGGCCGGGATGAGCAGTTCTTC	CASRASAGGRDEQFF
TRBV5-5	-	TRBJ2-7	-	TGTGCCAGTGGGTTGGGCCGCTACGAGCAGTACTTC	CASGLGRYEQYF
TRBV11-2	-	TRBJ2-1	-	TGTGCCAGCAGCTTATCGACATCTCCTGACAATGAGCAGTTCTTC	CASSLSTSPDNEQFF
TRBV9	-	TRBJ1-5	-	TGTGCCAGCAGCGTAGGGGGCGGCAATCAGCCCCAGCATTTT	CASSVGGGNQPQHF
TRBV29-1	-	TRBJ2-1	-	TGCAGCGTCTCCCCGTCGCAGGCCAATGAGCAGTTCTTC	CSVSPSQANEQFF
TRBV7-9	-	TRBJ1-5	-	TGTGCCAGCAGCCCCGGGGGGTATAGCAATCAGCCCCAGCATTTT	CASSPGGYSNQPQHF
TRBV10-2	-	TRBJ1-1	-	TGCGCCAGCAGTGAAGTCGAGGGCTTCGCTGAAGCTTTCTTT	CASSEVEGFAEAFF
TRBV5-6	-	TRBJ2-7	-	TGTGCCAGCACTAATACTCGCTCCTACGAGCAGTACTTC	CASTNTRSYEQYF
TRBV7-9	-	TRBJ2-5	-	TGTGCCAGCAGCGAGACTAGGACGGCGCTCGAGACCCAGTACTTC	CASSETRTALETQYF
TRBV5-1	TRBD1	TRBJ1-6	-	TGCGCCAGCAGCCTCGCTGGGACAGACGGAGGCGGACCCCTCCACTTT	CASSLAGTDGGGPLHF
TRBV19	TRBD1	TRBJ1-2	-	TGTGCCAGTAGTATCGGGACAGCGTATGGCTACACCTTC	CASSIGTAYGYTF
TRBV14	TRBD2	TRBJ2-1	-	TGTGCCAGCAGCCTAGGGACTAGCCACAATGAGCAGTTCTTC	CASSLGTSHNEQFF
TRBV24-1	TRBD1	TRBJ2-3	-	TGTGCCACCAGTGATAGCGACAGGGGAGTTGGAGATACGCAGTATTTT	CATSDSDRGVGDTQYF
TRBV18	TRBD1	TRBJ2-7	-	TGTGCCAGCTCACCAGGACAGGGGGCCTACCACGAGCAGTACTTC	CASSPGQGAYHEQYF
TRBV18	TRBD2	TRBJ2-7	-	TGTGCCAGCTCACCGTCCGGGACTAGCCCTACTAACGAGCAGTACTTC	CASSPSGTSPTNEQYF
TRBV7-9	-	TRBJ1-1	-	TGTGCCAGCAGCTCCCGGACAGCTGCTGAAGCTTTCTTT	CASSSRTAAEAFF
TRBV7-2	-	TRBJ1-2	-	TGTGCCAGCAGCTTACGGCAGGCCGACTATGGCTACACCTTC	CASSLRQADYGYTF
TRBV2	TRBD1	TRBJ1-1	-	TGTGCCAGCAGTGTGGCAGGGGGTAGTCTCACTGAAGCTTTCTTT	CASSVAGGSLTEAFF
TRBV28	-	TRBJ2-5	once	TGTGCCAGCAGCCCTGGGAGACTGCAAGAGACCCAGTACTTC	CASSPGRLQETQYF
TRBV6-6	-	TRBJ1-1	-	TGTGCCAGCAGTTACTCAGGGGAGAACACTGAAGCTTTCTTT	CASSYSGENTEAFF
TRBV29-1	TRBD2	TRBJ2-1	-	TGCAGCGTTGCTACTAGCGCACACAATGAGCAGTTCTTC	CSVATSAHNEQFF
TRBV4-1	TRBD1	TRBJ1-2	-	TGCGCCAGCAGCCAAGGACAGGGGCGGGATGGCTACACCTTC	CASSQGQGRDGYTF
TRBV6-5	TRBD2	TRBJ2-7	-	TGTGCCAGCAGTTACAGGACTAGCGGGACCCTAGAGCAGTACTTC	CASSYRTSGTLEQYF
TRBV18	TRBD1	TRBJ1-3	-	TGTGCCAGCTCACCGGGCGCGGGACAGGGGGCGCAAGGAAACACCATATATTTT	CASSPGAGQGAQGNTIYF
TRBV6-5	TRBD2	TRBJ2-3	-	TGTGCCACCACTAGCGGAGCTAGCACAGATACGCAGTATTTT	CATTSGASTDTQYF
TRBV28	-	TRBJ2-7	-	TGTGCCAGCAGTTTAAGTATTATAAACAGGGATTTGTCCTACGAGCAGTACTTC	CASSLSIINRDLSYEQYF
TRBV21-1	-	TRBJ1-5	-	TGTGCCTTAAACGGACAGCTTAATCAGCCCCAGCATTTT	CALNGQLNQPQHF
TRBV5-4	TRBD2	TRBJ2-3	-	TGTGCCAGCAGTCGACCGGGACTAGCGGGCACAGATACGCAGTATTTT	CASSRPGLAGTDTQYF
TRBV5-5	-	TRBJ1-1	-	TGTGCCAGCAGCTTGGGAGGTGGAAGTCGGGCTTTCTTT	CASSLGGGSRAFF
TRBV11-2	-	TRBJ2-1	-	TGTGCCAGCAACACCGCTTATATCCGAAGCAATGAGCAGTTCTTC	CASNTAYIRSNEQFF
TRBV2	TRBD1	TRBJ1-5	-	TGTGCCAGCAGTGAAAGGACAGGGGTTCAGCCCCAGCATTTT	CASSERTGVQPQHF
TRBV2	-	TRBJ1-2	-	TGTGCCAGCAGTGAGGGAGACGGGGGCTATGGCTACACCTTC	CASSEGDGGYGYTF